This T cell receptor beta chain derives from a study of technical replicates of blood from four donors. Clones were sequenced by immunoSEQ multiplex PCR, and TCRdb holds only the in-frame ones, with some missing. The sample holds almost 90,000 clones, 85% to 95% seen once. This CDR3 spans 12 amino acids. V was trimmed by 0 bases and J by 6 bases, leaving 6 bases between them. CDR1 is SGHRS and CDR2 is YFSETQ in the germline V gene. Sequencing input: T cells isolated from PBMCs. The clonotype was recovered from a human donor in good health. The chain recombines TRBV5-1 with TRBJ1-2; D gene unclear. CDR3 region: CASSLDGDGYTF. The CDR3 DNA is TGCGCCAGCAGCTTGGACGGGGATGGCTACACCTTC.